These 5 T cell receptor beta chains originate from one sample sequenced in a study of T cells in Graves' hyperthyroidism and ophthalmopathy. What was amplified from RNA transcripts were TCR beta CDR3 regions. With the HTBI primer set, the TCR CDR3 went through a first round of RT-PCR. TCRdb used MiXCR to reprocess the multiplex PCR reads, holding one entry per CDR3 protein. The sample has 89,000 or so distinct CDR3 sequences; 35% to 45% are singletons. Sequencing was carried out using peripheral blood or thyroid tissue (not recorded which). The receptors were sampled from a woman aged 25-40 years with Graves' hyperthyroidism.

This chain uses TRBV6-2 or TRBV6-3 with TRBJ1-6; D uncertain. V shed 6 bases and J shed 6 bases, with 15 bases lying between them. CDR3 length: 15 residues. Germline assignment: CDR1 MNHEY and CDR2 SVGEGT. CDR3 region: CASSRTRARNSPLHF. The CDR3 DNA reads TGTGCCAGCAGCCGAACCCGGGCACGTAATTCACCCCTCCACTTT.

This clonotype occurred many times. The chain combines TRBV5-1 with TRBJ1-1; possibly TRBD1 for D (5 bases). With 0 bases removed from V and 4 bases from J, the gap between germline ends came to 7 bases. This CDR3 is 13 amino acids long. The germline CDR1 and CDR2 sequences are SGHRS and YFSETQ. In DNA, the CDR3 is TGCGCCAGCAGCTTGGAAAGGGGCACTGAAGCTTTCTTT. Its protein product is CASSLERGTEAFF.

The chain couples TRBV7-9 to TRBJ2-5; D gene unclear. V was trimmed by 1 base and J by 5 bases, leaving 14 bases between them. Germline CDR1 is SEHNR and CDR2 is FQNEAQ (reference sequence). This CDR3 is 15 amino acids long. CDR3 nucleotide sequence: TGTGCCAGCAGCTTAGGAGCTAACACCGGGGAGACCCAGTACTTC. Protein sequence: CASSLGANTGETQYF.

V usage is TRBV24-1 and J usage is TRBJ2-5; TRBD2 agrees at 13 bases. CDR1 is KGHDR and CDR2 is SFDVKD in the germline V gene. V lost 3 bases to trimming and J lost 3 bases; unmatched junction nucleotides: 9. This CDR3 has 18 residues. In nucleotides, the CDR3 is TGTGCCACCAGTGATGCTACTAGCGGGAGGGCCGAGGAAGAGACCCAGTACTTC. Amino acids: CATSDATSGRAEEETQYF.

This sequence joins TRBV7-8 and TRBJ1-5; D perhaps matches TRBD1 (5 bases). This CDR3 is 17 amino acids long. CDR1 SGHVS and CDR2 FQNEAQ come from the germline V gene. Between the trimmed V and J ends, which lost 1 base and 11 bases, there was a span of 24 bases. The CDR3 loop reads CASSLVRRGDGVKTQHF. The CDR3 DNA is TGTGCCAGCAGCTTAGTCAGGCGGGGCGACGGCGTAAAGACCCAGCATTTT.